This is a list of T cell receptor beta chains from one sample in a study of CD8 T cells in ankylosing spondylitis. Via MiXCR, TCRdb re-called the 5' RACE reads, giving one row per CDR3 protein. The top ten hold around 19% of the sample, which has over 600,000 distinct CDR3 sequences, 15% to 20% seen once. Sequencing used blood, either unsorted or a sorted T cell fraction (not recorded which). These receptors were obtained from a male donor with ankylosing spondylitis. CDR3s include the opening cysteine and the closing phenylalanine or tryptophan. The D gene is left open where the match is weak. Expanded clones are given a class, and other clones once, few, many or no size at all.

V gene,D gene,J gene,clone size,CDR3 protein,CDR3 DNA
TRBV7-8,-,TRBJ1-6,-,CASNRGGGSYNSPLHF,TGTGCCAGCAATAGAGGGGGTGGCTCCTATAATTCACCCCTCCACTTT
TRBV7-2,-,TRBJ2-7,few,CASSQQGWGSYEQYF,TGTGCCAGCAGCCAACAGGGTTGGGGCTCCTACGAGCAGTACTTC
TRBV5-5,TRBD1,TRBJ1-2,-,CASSSTGGGQGYTF,TGTGCCAGCAGCTCCACAGGGGGCGGTCAAGGCTACACCTTC
TRBV4-2,-,TRBJ2-7,many,CASSQKAGTTPYEQYF,TGTGCCAGCAGCCAGAAGGCGGGAACAACCCCCTACGAGCAGTACTTC
TRBV6-4,-,TRBJ2-1,few,CASSEGDAHNEQFF,TGTGCCAGCAGTGAGGGGGACGCCCACAATGAGCAGTTCTTC
TRBV6-5,TRBD2,TRBJ2-1,-,CASSHQTSGTNEQFF,TGTGCCAGCAGTCACCAGACTAGCGGGACAAATGAGCAGTTCTTC
TRBV29-1,TRBD2,TRBJ2-1,-,CSVDLAGVRYYNEQFF,TGCAGCGTTGATCTAGCGGGAGTCCGCTACTACAATGAGCAGTTCTTC
TRBV30,-,TRBJ1-1,few,CAWSRGPEAFF,TGTGCCTGGAGTCGGGGTCCGGAAGCTTTCTTT
TRBV4-1,TRBD1,TRBJ1-5,-,CASSQEWDRVSNQPQHF,TGCGCCAGCAGCCAAGAGTGGGACAGGGTTAGCAATCAGCCCCAGCATTTT
TRBV7-2,TRBD1,TRBJ2-2,few,CASSLLDRGNTGELFF,TGTGCCAGCAGCTTATTGGACAGGGGCAACACCGGGGAGCTGTTTTTT
TRBV5-1,-,TRBJ2-1,few,CASSPPGPIYNEQFF,TGCGCCAGCAGCCCCCCGGGGCCAATCTACAATGAGCAGTTCTTC
TRBV29-1,-,TRBJ1-2,few,CSLASNYGYTF,TGCAGCCTTGCTAGTAACTATGGCTACACCTTC
TRBV5-4,-,TRBJ1-1,-,CASSASQGNTEAFF,TGTGCCAGCAGCGCCTCACAGGGGAACACTGAAGCTTTCTTT
TRBV5-5,-,TRBJ2-7,few,CASSRTGRVSYEQYF,TGTGCCAGCAGCCGCACGGGACGAGTCTCCTACGAGCAGTACTTC
TRBV3-1,-,TRBJ1-2,few,CASSPVTLGPTVSYTF,TGTGCCAGCAGCCCGGTGACCTTGGGACCCACGGTCAGCTACACCTTC
TRBV7-8,-,TRBJ2-7,few,CASSTNREGAYEQYF,TGTGCCAGCAGCACCAACAGGGAAGGAGCCTACGAGCAGTACTTC
TRBV11-3,TRBD1,TRBJ2-1,few,CASSPVVTGAEQFF,TGTGCCAGCAGCCCGGTGGTGACAGGGGCCGAGCAGTTCTTC
TRBV20-1,-,TRBJ2-1,-,CSARDPVWVNEQFF,TGCAGTGCTAGAGATCCGGTTTGGGTTAATGAGCAGTTCTTC
TRBV5-6,-,TRBJ2-5,-,CASSLGLRGETQYF,TGTGCCAGCAGCTTAGGTCTCCGAGGAGAGACCCAGTACTTC
TRBV7-8,-,TRBJ2-1,few,CASSRHPQGRDNEQFF,TGTGCCAGCAGCCGACATCCACAGGGAAGAGACAATGAGCAGTTCTTC
TRBV12-3/TRBV12-4,-,TRBJ2-2,few,CASSWGGNTGELFF,TGTGCCAGCAGTTGGGGCGGTAACACCGGGGAGCTGTTTTTT
TRBV10-3,TRBD2,TRBJ2-3,-,CAISEPVDGTSGTATDTQYF,TGTGCCATCAGTGAGCCGGTAGATGGTACTAGCGGGACGGCCACAGATACGCAGTATTTT
TRBV12-3/TRBV12-4,-,TRBJ1-2,-,CASSLLQTYGYTF,TGTGCCAGCAGTTTACTCCAGACCTATGGCTACACCTTC
TRBV20-1,-,TRBJ2-1,many,CSASFPPLANGGDNEQFF,TGCAGTGCTAGCTTCCCCCCCCTAGCGAATGGGGGTGACAATGAGCAGTTCTTC
TRBV7-9,-,TRBJ1-1,few,CASSLESGNTEAFF,TGTGCCAGCAGCTTAGAGTCAGGGAACACTGAAGCTTTCTTT
TRBV12-3/TRBV12-4,TRBD1,TRBJ2-1,-,CASKWQGATQNEQFF,TGTGCCAGCAAATGGCAGGGGGCCACACAAAATGAGCAGTTCTTC
TRBV7-9,TRBD1,TRBJ1-6,-,CASSFRDREAPLHF,TGTGCCAGCAGCTTCCGGGACAGGGAGGCACCCCTCCACTTT
TRBV20-1,-,TRBJ2-7,-,CSATPRTYSYEQYF,TGCAGTGCTACCCCAAGGACATACTCCTACGAGCAGTACTTC
TRBV20-1,TRBD1,TRBJ2-3,-,CSARDWDRDTQYF,TGCAGTGCTAGAGATTGGGACAGAGATACGCAGTATTTT
TRBV5-1,-,TRBJ2-3,-,CASSNDRRSTDTQYF,TGCGCCAGCAGCAACGACAGACGTAGCACAGATACGCAGTATTTT
TRBV27,-,TRBJ2-1,few,CASSLFGVYNEQFF,TGTGCCAGCAGTTTATTTGGTGTCTACAATGAGCAGTTCTTC
TRBV12-3/TRBV12-4,-,TRBJ2-5,-,CASSWGNLGEETQYF,TGTGCCAGCAGTTGGGGGAATTTGGGCGAAGAGACCCAGTACTTC
TRBV5-1,-,TRBJ1-2,-,CASKVDANYGYTF,TGCGCCAGCAAGGTGGATGCTAACTATGGCTACACCTTC
TRBV29-1,TRBD1,TRBJ2-7,few,CSVEGFWGQGSYEQYF,TGCAGCGTTGAAGGTTTCTGGGGACAGGGGTCCTACGAGCAGTACTTC
TRBV29-1,-,TRBJ2-3,few,CSSGATYTDTQYF,TGCAGCTCAGGGGCTACCTACACAGATACGCAGTATTTT
TRBV30,-,TRBJ2-7,-,CAWSYEYEQYF,TGTGCCTGGAGTTACGAGTACGAGCAGTACTTC
TRBV5-1,-,TRBJ2-7,-,CASSLAPTLTGYYEQYF,TGCGCCAGCAGCTTGGCCCCCACGCTGACGGGTTACTACGAGCAGTACTTC
TRBV20-1,TRBD1,TRBJ2-7,few,CSAQDRDRLSEQYF,TGCAGTGCTCAGGACCGGGACAGGCTCTCCGAGCAGTACTTC
TRBV12-3/TRBV12-4,-,TRBJ1-1,-,CASSLNGPGNTEAFF,TGTGCCAGCAGTTTAAATGGCCCGGGAAACACTGAAGCTTTCTTT
TRBV7-9,-,TRBJ2-1,-,CASSLVATGRNNEQFF,TGTGCCAGCAGCTTAGTTGCGACAGGGAGGAACAATGAGCAGTTCTTC
TRBV29-1,-,TRBJ1-1,few,CSVEGEGVWTEAFF,TGCAGCGTTGAAGGAGAGGGGGTATGGACTGAAGCTTTCTTT
TRBV7-6,TRBD1,TRBJ2-1,-,CASSRGQDYNEQFF,TGTGCCAGCAGCCGAGGACAGGACTACAATGAGCAGTTCTTC
TRBV9,TRBD2,TRBJ2-5,-,CASSGGTSGSSETQYF,TGTGCCAGCAGCGGAGGGACTAGCGGGAGTAGTGAGACCCAGTACTTC
TRBV5-1,TRBD2,TRBJ2-2,few,CASRRTASGSAGAGELFF,TGCGCCAGCAGAAGGACGGCTAGCGGATCCGCTGGGGCGGGGGAGCTGTTTTTT
TRBV4-1,TRBD1,TRBJ2-7,few,CASSQGQGAPYEQYF,TGCGCCAGCAGCCAAGGACAGGGGGCTCCCTACGAGCAGTACTTC
TRBV4-1,-,TRBJ2-4,few,CASSQVAREKEIQYF,TGCGCCAGCAGCCAAGTTGCTAGGGAAAAAGAAATTCAGTACTTC
TRBV5-1,TRBD1,TRBJ1-1,few,CASSNIPGQGTEAFF,TGCGCCAGCAGTAACATACCGGGACAGGGGACTGAAGCTTTCTTT
TRBV12-3/TRBV12-4,TRBD2,TRBJ2-1,-,CASSRAGLAATSSYNEQFF,TGTGCCAGCAGTCGAGCGGGACTAGCGGCAACCAGCTCCTACAATGAGCAGTTCTTC
TRBV11-2,TRBD2,TRBJ2-1,-,CASSLRGSGRRSSYNEQFF,TGTGCCAGCAGCTTAAGAGGTAGCGGGAGGCGGAGCTCCTACAATGAGCAGTTCTTC
TRBV6-5,-,TRBJ1-1,few,CASRLLPSSEAFF,TGTGCCAGCAGATTACTGCCCTCGAGTGAAGCTTTCTTT
TRBV5-1,-,TRBJ1-6,few,CASSLEAGEKAPLHF,TGCGCCAGCAGCTTGGAGGCAGGGGAGAAGGCACCCCTCCACTTT
TRBV20-1,-,TRBJ1-1,few,CSARDLGAGVGTEAFF,TGCAGTGCTAGAGATCTAGGGGCAGGGGTAGGAACTGAAGCTTTCTTT
TRBV7-2,-,TRBJ1-1,-,CASSLVVSGDTEAFF,TGTGCCAGCAGCTTAGTCGTGTCCGGTGACACTGAAGCTTTCTTT
TRBV5-5,-,TRBJ1-1,-,CASSLGTGWSTEAFF,TGTGCCAGCAGCTTGGGTACGGGTTGGAGCACTGAAGCTTTCTTT
TRBV5-5,-,TRBJ1-1,few,CASTGQRRLVNTEAFF,TGTGCCAGCACGGGGCAGCGACGACTCGTGAACACTGAAGCTTTCTTT
TRBV15,TRBD1,TRBJ2-1,-,CATSRGPDRGFHNEQFF,TGTGCCACCAGCAGAGGCCCGGACAGGGGTTTCCACAATGAGCAGTTCTTC
TRBV20-1,-,TRBJ1-5,-,CSAGGIEDSNQPQHF,TGCAGTGCTGGGGGGATAGAGGATAGCAATCAGCCCCAGCATTTT
TRBV24-1,TRBD2,TRBJ2-1,-,CATSDSRLAGGPSSYNEQFF,TGTGCCACCAGTGACTCTAGACTAGCGGGAGGCCCGAGCTCCTACAATGAGCAGTTCTTC
TRBV20-1,-,TRBJ2-7,-,CSARDPRTEDYEQYF,TGCAGTGCTAGAGATCCCAGGACAGAAGACTACGAGCAGTACTTC
TRBV25-1,TRBD1,TRBJ2-5,-,CASSELLGTGVETQYF,TGTGCCAGCAGTGAACTCTTAGGGACAGGGGTTGAGACCCAGTACTTC